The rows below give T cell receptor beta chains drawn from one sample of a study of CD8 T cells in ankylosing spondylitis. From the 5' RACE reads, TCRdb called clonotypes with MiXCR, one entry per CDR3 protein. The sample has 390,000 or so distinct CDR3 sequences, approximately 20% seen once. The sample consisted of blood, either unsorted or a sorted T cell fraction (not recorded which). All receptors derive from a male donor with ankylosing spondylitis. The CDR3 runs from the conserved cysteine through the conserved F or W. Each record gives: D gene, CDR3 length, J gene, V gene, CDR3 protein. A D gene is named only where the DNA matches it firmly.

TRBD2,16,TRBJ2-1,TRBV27,CASFPAGLAGTNEQFF
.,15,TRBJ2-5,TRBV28,CASSPYGGPQETQYF
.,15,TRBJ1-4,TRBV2,CASSPKASTREKLFF
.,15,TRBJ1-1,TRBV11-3,CASSRGTVGVTEAFF
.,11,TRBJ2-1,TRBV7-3,CASSANNEQFF
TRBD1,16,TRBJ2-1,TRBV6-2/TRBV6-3,CASRGSQGSSYNEQFF
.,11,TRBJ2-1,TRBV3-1,CASSQTNEQFF
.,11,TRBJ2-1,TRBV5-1,CASSLLYEQFF
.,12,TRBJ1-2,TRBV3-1,CASSEHGYGYTF
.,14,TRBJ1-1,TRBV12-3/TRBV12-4,CASSARFLNTEAFF
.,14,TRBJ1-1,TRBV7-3,CASSLGRANTEAFF
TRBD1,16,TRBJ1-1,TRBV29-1,CSVKHASGTGLTEAFF
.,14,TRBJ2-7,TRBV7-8,CASSLDNPGYEQYF
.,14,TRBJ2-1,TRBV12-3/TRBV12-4,CASSLGATPGEQFF
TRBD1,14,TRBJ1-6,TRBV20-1,CSAGDRGPHSPLHF
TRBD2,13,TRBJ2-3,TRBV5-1,CASHSGITDTQYF
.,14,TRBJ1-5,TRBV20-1,CSVAPLYSNQPQHF
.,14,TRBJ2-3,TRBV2,CASSEALRTDTQYF
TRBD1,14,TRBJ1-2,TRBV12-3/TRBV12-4,CASSRTGGFYGYTF
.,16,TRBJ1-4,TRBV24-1,CATSDGGVGLHEKLFF
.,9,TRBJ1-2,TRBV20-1,CSASRGYTF
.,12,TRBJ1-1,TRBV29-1,CSGQALNTEAFF
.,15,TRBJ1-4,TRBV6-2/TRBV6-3,CASSAPGPRSEKLFF
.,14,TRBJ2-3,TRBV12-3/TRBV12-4,CASNLRLGPDTQYF
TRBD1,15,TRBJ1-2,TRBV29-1,CSVGRGLDRNYGYTF
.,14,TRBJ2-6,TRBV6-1,CASSTGLGANVLTF
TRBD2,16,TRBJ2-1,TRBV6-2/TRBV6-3,CASSYSGTSAYNEQFF
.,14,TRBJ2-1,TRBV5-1,CASSLGSVNNEQFF
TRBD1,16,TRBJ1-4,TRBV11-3,CASSPYTGANNEKLFF
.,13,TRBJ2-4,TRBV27,CALRGPAKNIQYF
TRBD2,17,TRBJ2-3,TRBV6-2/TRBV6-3,CASTKNLAGAGTDTQYF
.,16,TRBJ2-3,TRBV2,CASRPTGTRLTDTQYF
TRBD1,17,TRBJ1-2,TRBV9,CASSVGPTTGFNYGYTF
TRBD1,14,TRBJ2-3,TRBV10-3,CATEDRAGTDTQYF
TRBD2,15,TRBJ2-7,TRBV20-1,CSAVPGLAGGYEQYF
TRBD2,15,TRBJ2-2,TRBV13,CASSLRSGGTGELFF
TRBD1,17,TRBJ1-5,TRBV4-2,CASSQGQGGNSNQPQHF
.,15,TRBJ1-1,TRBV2,CASSGKSGVPTEAFF
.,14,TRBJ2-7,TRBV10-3,CAIRGGQGFEEQYF
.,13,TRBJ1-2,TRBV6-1,CASTLSPDRGYTF